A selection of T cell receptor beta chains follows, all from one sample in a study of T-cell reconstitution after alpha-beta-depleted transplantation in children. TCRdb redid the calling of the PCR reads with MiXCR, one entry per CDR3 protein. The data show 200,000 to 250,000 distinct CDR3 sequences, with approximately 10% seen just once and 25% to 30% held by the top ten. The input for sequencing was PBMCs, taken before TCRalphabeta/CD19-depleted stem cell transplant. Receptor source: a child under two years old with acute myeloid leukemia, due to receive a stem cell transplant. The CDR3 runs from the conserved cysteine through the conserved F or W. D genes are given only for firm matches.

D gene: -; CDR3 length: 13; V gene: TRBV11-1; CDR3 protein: CASSYRFSYEQYF
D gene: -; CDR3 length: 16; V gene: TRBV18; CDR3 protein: CASSPKTRGVQETQYF
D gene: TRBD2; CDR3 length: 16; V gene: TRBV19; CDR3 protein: CASSMSLAGYYNEQFF
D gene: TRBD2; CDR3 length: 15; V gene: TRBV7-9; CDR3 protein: CASTGYLAGGEEQYF
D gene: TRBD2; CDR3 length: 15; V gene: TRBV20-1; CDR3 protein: CSARETSGSYNEQFF
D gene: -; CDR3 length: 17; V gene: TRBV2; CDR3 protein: CASSNVPGLPKTGELFF
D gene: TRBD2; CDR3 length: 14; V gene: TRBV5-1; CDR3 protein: CASSSTSVKETQYF
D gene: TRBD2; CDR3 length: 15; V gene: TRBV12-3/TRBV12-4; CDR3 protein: CASRTRAGGYNEQFF
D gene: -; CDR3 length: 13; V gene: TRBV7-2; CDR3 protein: CASSLEYPDTQYF
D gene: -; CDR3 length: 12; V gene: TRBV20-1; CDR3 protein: CSARVGPYGYTF
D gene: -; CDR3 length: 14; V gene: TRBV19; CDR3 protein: CASSIGHSNQPQHF
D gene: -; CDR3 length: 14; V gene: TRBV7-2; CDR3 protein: CASSLYSPVTGAFF
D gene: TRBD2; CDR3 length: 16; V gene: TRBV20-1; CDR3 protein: CSASLAGSLAKNIQYF
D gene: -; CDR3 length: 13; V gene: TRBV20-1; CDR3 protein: CSATKSFGDEQYF
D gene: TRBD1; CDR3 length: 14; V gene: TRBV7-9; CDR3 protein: CASRDRGLYNEQFF
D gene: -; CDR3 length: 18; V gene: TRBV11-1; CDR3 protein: CASQMGPQSFSTNEKLFF
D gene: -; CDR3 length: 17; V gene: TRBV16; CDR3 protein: CATCQEAGPGLSYEQYF
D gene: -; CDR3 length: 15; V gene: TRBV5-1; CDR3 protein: CASSGTDLSNYGYTF
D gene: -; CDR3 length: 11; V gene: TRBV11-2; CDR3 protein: CAVLQGNEQFF
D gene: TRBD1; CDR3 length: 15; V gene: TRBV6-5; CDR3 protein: CASSYSGGRNTEAFF
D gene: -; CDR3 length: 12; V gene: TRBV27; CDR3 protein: CASSSIGSPLHF
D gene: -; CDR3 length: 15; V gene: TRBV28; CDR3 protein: CASRDGSSYNSPLHF
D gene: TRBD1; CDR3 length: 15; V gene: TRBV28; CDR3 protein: CASSLGRGAKNIQYF
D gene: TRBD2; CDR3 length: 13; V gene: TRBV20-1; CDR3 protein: CSARIGTSEEQYF
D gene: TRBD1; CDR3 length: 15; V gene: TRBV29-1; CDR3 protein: CSVAGTGGSGNTIYF
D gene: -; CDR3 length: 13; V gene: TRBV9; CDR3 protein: CASSGEGSGKLFF
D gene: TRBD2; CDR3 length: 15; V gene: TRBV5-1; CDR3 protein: CASRLAGDPGNEQFF
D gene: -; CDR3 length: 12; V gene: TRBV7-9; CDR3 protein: CASSLAPHEQFF
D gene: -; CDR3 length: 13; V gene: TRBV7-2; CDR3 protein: CASSLVEGTGYTF
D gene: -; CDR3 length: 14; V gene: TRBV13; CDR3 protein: CASSLGAKPYEQYF
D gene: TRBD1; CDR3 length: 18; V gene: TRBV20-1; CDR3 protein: CSARVTGGRGGRGTEAFF
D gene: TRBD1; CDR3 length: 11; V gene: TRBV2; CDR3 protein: CASEQGSEAFF
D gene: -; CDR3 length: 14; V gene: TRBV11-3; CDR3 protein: CASSLAWTAYEQYF
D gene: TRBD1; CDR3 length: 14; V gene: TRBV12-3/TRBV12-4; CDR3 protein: CASTLTGGYTEASF
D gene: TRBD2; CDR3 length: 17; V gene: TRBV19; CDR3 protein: CASSLGTSGFLTDTQYF
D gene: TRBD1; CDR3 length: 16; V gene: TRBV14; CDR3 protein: CASSPRTGPSGNTIYF
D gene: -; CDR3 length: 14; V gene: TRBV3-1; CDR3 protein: CASSQGMVNTEAFF
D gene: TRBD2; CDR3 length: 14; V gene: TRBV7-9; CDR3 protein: CATLAGVDTDTQYF
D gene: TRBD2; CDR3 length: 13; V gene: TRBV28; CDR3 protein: CASIAGGAKEQYF
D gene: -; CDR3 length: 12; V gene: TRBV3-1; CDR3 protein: CASSQDLNEQFF
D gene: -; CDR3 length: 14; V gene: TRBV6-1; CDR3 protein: CASGLRGAYNEQFF
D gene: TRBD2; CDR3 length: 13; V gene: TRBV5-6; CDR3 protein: CASTLAGGETQYF
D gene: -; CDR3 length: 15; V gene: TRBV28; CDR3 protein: CASSFWSSSYNEQFF